The following is a T cell receptor (beta chain) sequence with its context. This specimen comes from a study of blood T cells in healthy people across ages. The CDR3 is made up of 14 amino acids. Trimming cost V 5 bases and J 4 bases; bases outside gene matches: 8. Looked up from germline, CDR1 is DFQATT and CDR2 is SNEGSKA (reference sequence). PBMCs, at least 6.5 million per sample, were isolated. The authors ran a second PCR of about 7 to 12 cycles using a sample-barcoded 5' primer and a J-beta primer mix. A tag from a template-switch adaptor with 12 random nucleotides marked each cDNA molecule. TCRdb passed the 5' RACE reads through MiXCR, listing each CDR3 protein once. The top ten hold 20% to 25% of the sample, which has 700,000 to 950,000 distinct CDR3 sequences, around 46% seen once.

The specimen was blood. This sequence was found in a woman in her fifties or sixties in good health. This chain connects TRBV20-1 to TRBJ2-5; 9 bases match TRBD1. The CDR3 DNA reads as TGCAGTGCTGCCCCGGGACAGGGAACAGAGACCCAGTACTTC. It specifies CSAAPGQGTETQYF.